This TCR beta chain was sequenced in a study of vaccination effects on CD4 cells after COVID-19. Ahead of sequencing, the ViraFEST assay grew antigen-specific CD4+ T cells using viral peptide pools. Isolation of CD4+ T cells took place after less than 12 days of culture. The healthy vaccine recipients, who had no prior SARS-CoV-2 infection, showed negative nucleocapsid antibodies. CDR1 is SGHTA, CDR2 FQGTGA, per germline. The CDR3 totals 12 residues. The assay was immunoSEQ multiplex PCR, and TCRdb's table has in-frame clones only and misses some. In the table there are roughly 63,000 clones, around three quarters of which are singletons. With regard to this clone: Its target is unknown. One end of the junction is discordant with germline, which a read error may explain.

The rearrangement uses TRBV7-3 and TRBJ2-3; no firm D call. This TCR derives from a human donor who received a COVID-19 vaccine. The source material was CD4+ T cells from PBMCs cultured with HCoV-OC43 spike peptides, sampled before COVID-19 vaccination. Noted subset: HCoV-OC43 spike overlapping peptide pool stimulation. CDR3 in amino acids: CACSSGTDTQYF. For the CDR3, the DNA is TGTGCCTGCAGCAGTGGCACAGATACGCAGTATTTT.